This is a list of T cell receptor beta chains from one sample in a study of T cells after yellow fever vaccination. TCRdb used MiXCR to reprocess the 5' RACE reads, holding one entry per CDR3 protein. The sample includes about 500,000 distinct CDR3 sequences, about a sixth of them seen just once. The sample consisted of PBMCs, taken 5 days after the first yellow fever vaccination. These receptor sequences come from a young man who received the YFV17D yellow fever vaccine. CDR3s include the opening cysteine and the closing phenylalanine or tryptophan. The D gene is left open where the match is weak. The size of a clone is reported for some rows only, either as once, few or many, or as a class for expanded clones.

>TRBD1|TRBV7-3|TRBJ1-1|.
TGTGCCAGCAGCTTAACTCAACGGGACAGGGAATTCGCTAACACTGAAGCTTTCTTT
CASSLTQRDREFANTEAFF
>.|TRBV7-3|TRBJ1-1|.
TGTGCCAGCAGCCCCGGGACGACCCGGACTGAAGCTTTCTTT
CASSPGTTRTEAFF
>TRBD1|TRBV12-3/TRBV12-4|TRBJ2-1|many
TGTGCCAGCAGTGGGGGGGGACAGGGGGCCGGCAATGAGCAGTTCTTC
CASSGGGQGAGNEQFF
>.|TRBV7-2|TRBJ1-6|.
TGTGCCAGCAGCTTAGCGGGTAGGGGAAACTCACCCCTCCACTTT
CASSLAGRGNSPLHF
>.|TRBV6-5|TRBJ1-2|few
TGTGCCAGCAGTTTTGCGGGAGGCGGCTACACCTTC
CASSFAGGGYTF
>.|TRBV5-1|TRBJ2-3|many
TGCGCCAGCACCATAGGGGGCACAGATACGCAGTATTTT
CASTIGGTDTQYF
>.|TRBV12-3/TRBV12-4|TRBJ1-5|few
TGTGCCAGCAGTTTGAGGCTCAATCAGCCCCAGCATTTT
CASSLRLNQPQHF
>TRBD2|TRBV7-2|TRBJ2-3|few
TGTGCCAGCAGCTTTGCTAGCGGGGGGGCCGCAGATACGCAGTATTTT
CASSFASGGAADTQYF
>.|TRBV19|TRBJ2-2|.
TGTGCCAGTAGTCGTCAGCCCGGGGAGCTGTTTTTT
CASSRQPGELFF
>.|TRBV9|TRBJ1-4|.
TGTGCCAGCAGCGGCGACCAGGGGCTGTTTTTT
CASSGDQGLFF
>.|TRBV4-1|TRBJ2-1|few
TGCGCCAGCAGCCAAGGTGAACTAGGGTATGAGCAGTTCTTC
CASSQGELGYEQFF
>.|TRBV29-1|TRBJ2-2|few
TGCAGCGTTCGGACAGCCCTTACCGGGGAGCTGTTTTTT
CSVRTALTGELFF
>TRBD2|TRBV27|TRBJ2-1|.
TGTGCCAGCAGTTTGTTTAGCGGGGCAGGGGATGAGCAGTTCTTC
CASSLFSGAGDEQFF
>.|TRBV12-3/TRBV12-4|TRBJ2-1|few
TGTGCCAGCAGTGGCAAGGGCGGGGTCAGGGGCTACAATGAGCAGTTCTTC
CASSGKGGVRGYNEQFF
>.|TRBV20-1|TRBJ2-7|.
TGCAGTGCTTTTCGATCCCTTGGGTACGAGCAGTACTTC
CSAFRSLGYEQYF
>.|TRBV11-1|TRBJ2-6|few
TGTGCCAGCAGCTCCCGCCCCCAGGGTGGTATAGGCTCTGGGGCCAACGTCCTGACTTTC
CASSSRPQGGIGSGANVLTF
>.|TRBV29-1|TRBJ2-7|.
TGCAGCGTTGTCCAGGGGGGGAGGTACGAGCAGTACTTC
CSVVQGGRYEQYF
>.|TRBV4-3|TRBJ2-2|.
TGCGCCAGCAGCCAACAAGGGGTGGGGGCCACCGGGGAGCTGTTTTTT
CASSQQGVGATGELFF
>.|TRBV7-9|TRBJ2-2|.
TGTGCCAGCAGCTCCCCGCAGAGGGACCCCGGGGAGCTGTTTTTT
CASSSPQRDPGELFF
>TRBD2|TRBV12-3/TRBV12-4|TRBJ2-3|.
TGTGCCAGCCCCGCCCGGCGGGGGGGCCGCACAGATACGCAGTATTTT
CASPARRGGRTDTQYF
>.|TRBV11-2|TRBJ1-6|.
TGTGCCAGCAGCTTAGAGGCAGGCATGGGATTTTATTCACCCCTCCACTTT
CASSLEAGMGFYSPLHF
>.|TRBV21-1|TRBJ1-5|few
TGTGCCAGCAGCAAAGCATGCAGGAGGTCTAGCAATCAGCCCCAGCATTTT
CASSKACRRSSNQPQHF
>TRBD2|TRBV4-1|TRBJ2-1|.
TGCGCCAGCAGCCAAACTTACCCCACTAGCGGGGGGCAAGGACAGTTCTTC
CASSQTYPTSGGQGQFF
>.|TRBV7-9|TRBJ1-1|few
TGTGCCAGCAGCCGTCGGGTTGAAGCTTTCTTT
CASSRRVEAFF
>.|TRBV5-1|TRBJ1-1|few
TGCGCCAGCAGCTTGGGGCCAAAGGGGGGACTGACTGAAGCTTTCTTT
CASSLGPKGGLTEAFF
>.|TRBV24-1|TRBJ1-5|few
TGTGCCACCGGGCCGTCGGGCGGGAATCAGCCCCAGCATTTT
CATGPSGGNQPQHF
>TRBD2|TRBV6-2/TRBV6-3|TRBJ2-2|.
TGTGCCAGCAGCCTAGGACTAGTGACCTCCTACACCGGGGAGCTGTTTTTT
CASSLGLVTSYTGELFF
>TRBD1|TRBV29-1|TRBJ2-5|.
TGCAGCGTTGATTGGTTTGGGACAGGGTTCATGGAGACCCAGTACTTC
CSVDWFGTGFMETQYF
>.|TRBV6-5|TRBJ2-5|.
TGTGCCAGCAGTTACTCGACAGAGCTGCGGTACCAAGAGACCCAGTACTTC
CASSYSTELRYQETQYF
>.|TRBV7-7|TRBJ2-2|.
TGTGCCAGCAGCTTAGCATGGGGGATGAACACCGGGGAGCTGTTTTTT
CASSLAWGMNTGELFF
>.|TRBV5-1|TRBJ2-1|many
TGCGCCAGCAGCTTCGGGGGCAGGGGTAACAATGAGCAGTTCTTC
CASSFGGRGNNEQFF
>.|TRBV21-1|TRBJ1-2|many
TGTGCCAGCAGCAAAGTTGAAGGGGCGCGGAGTGGCTACACCTTC
CASSKVEGARSGYTF
>.|TRBV7-9|TRBJ1-6|.
TGTGCCAGCAGACCACAGGGATGGAATTCACCCCTCCACTTT
CASRPQGWNSPLHF
>.|TRBV7-2|TRBJ2-6|.
TGTGCCAGCGGCAAGTCCGGGGCCAACGTCCTGACTTTC
CASGKSGANVLTF
>.|TRBV6-1|TRBJ2-7|few
TGTGCCAGCAGACACCAAGGGTCCGTCTACGAGCAGTACTTC
CASRHQGSVYEQYF
>TRBD1|TRBV6-1|TRBJ2-7|few
TGTGCCAGCAGTGAAGCGGGGACAGGGGCCCCCTACGAGCAGTACTTC
CASSEAGTGAPYEQYF
>TRBD2|TRBV6-1|TRBJ2-1|few
TGTGCCAGCAGCCCTAGCGGGGATCACAATGAGCAGTTCTTC
CASSPSGDHNEQFF
>.|TRBV5-8|TRBJ2-3|few
TGTGCCAGCAGCTTTCGGACAGTCACAGATACGCAGTATTTT
CASSFRTVTDTQYF
>.|TRBV29-1|TRBJ2-5|.
TGCAGCGTTTCGGGCGGTGACGGGTCGGAGACCCAGTACTTC
CSVSGGDGSETQYF
>TRBD1|TRBV20-1|TRBJ1-6|.
TGCAGTGGTCCCGCTCCGGGGACAGGGGAACGGTACAATTCACCCCTCCACTTT
CSGPAPGTGERYNSPLHF
>TRBD2|TRBV7-2|TRBJ2-1|many
TGTGCCAGCAGTCCTACTAGCGACCCTTACAATGAGCAGTTCTTC
CASSPTSDPYNEQFF
>TRBD2|TRBV11-2|TRBJ2-3|.
TGTGCCAGCAGCTTAGGGATAGCGGGGGGTCTAGATACGCAGTATTTT
CASSLGIAGGLDTQYF
>TRBD2|TRBV13|TRBJ2-5|.
TGTGCCAGCAGCTTCGGCGGGGGGGCCTATCGGACCCAGTACTTC
CASSFGGGAYRTQYF
>.|TRBV20-1|TRBJ2-2|.
TGCAGTGCTAGGGCGTATCGGGGCTTCCGATTGGGCGGGGAGCTGTTTTTT
CSARAYRGFRLGGELFF
>.|TRBV4-1|TRBJ1-1|.
TGCGCCAGCAGCCAAGTGGGGGGGTCCACGGCTGAAGCTTTCTTT
CASSQVGGSTAEAFF
>.|TRBV11-2|TRBJ1-2|once
TGTGCCAGCAGGTCGTCATGGGACCGAGCCAATGGCTACACCTTC
CASRSSWDRANGYTF
>.|TRBV9|TRBJ2-5|few
.
CASSVGLGATLYF
>.|TRBV9|TRBJ1-4|.
TGTGCCAGCAGCGTAGGGCAGGGCCATGAAAAACTGTTTTTT
CASSVGQGHEKLFF
>.|TRBV4-1|TRBJ2-1|many
TGCGCCAGCAGCCCCACTTGGACAGCGAACAATGAGCAGTTCTTC
CASSPTWTANNEQFF
>TRBD1|TRBV27|TRBJ1-4|few
TGTGCCAGCAGCTTATTCTACGACAGGGGAGTCGGTGAAAAACTGTTTTTT
CASSLFYDRGVGEKLFF
>.|TRBV11-2|TRBJ2-1|few
TGTGCCAGCAGCTTAGGGGGGGGGGCCCTCAATGAGCAGTTCTTC
CASSLGGGALNEQFF